The entry that follows covers one T cell receptor beta chain sequence. In its sample, this clonotype was seen a few times. The clone's antigen remains unknown. No much larger clone is present one base from it, and per-base qualities are unavailable. The data originate from a study of immune aging and cytomegalovirus after organ transplant (dated by TCRdb to the early 2020s). Background on the whole study: All transplant recipients received three-drug immunosuppression with prednisone, tacrolimus, and mycophenolate. General conclusions and limits of the study: Since the sequencing data did not include a CD57 measurement, a conservative gene-based definition of aging was used in its place. TEMRA cells made up a larger share of large clones, and the seven largest clones (around 1,900 cells) gained aged and TEMRA cells while losing TCM cells. Following viremia, aged-phenotype cells rose post-transplant in clones of any size, with the rise occurring earlier in large clones (days 200-264) than in small clones.

Explained via the paper, the time point label denotes: five sample-tagged time points from pre-transplant (day -1) to day 368 post-transplant, pooled. Thawed PBMC were stimulated for 12 hours with a CMV IE-1 overlapping peptide library without transport inhibitors. After being thawed and rested overnight, the cells were stimulated in R10 medium along with CD28/CD49d costimulation. The IE-1 peptide library was made up of 15-amino-acid peptides with 11-amino-acid overlaps. Samples from each time point were barcoded using BD Single-Cell Multiplexing Kit Sample Tags, then pooled and stained with oligo-conjugated anti-CD45RA and sorting antibodies. A BD FACSAria III was used to sort CMV-responsive CD8+CD137+ and CD4+CD154+ T cells at 4-way purity. Blood samples were drawn into EDTA vacutainers and processed by Ficoll gradient within 1-24 hours. The protocol used for the library was single-cell sequencing. Sequencing was performed on an Illumina NovaSeq 6000. The BD Rhapsody Targeted mRNA and AbSeq Reagent Kit, in a microwell format, was used for cell capture and library preparation. The libraries included TCR, sample tags, AbSeq, and targeted mRNA drawn from the Human T-Cell Expression Panel together with custom TOX and TOX2 primers. Sequencing of the libraries was performed on an Illumina NovaSeq. As for the authors' bioinformatics: The analysis covered 10,000 to 13,000 cells in total, of which around 7,100 were CD8 T cells and approximately 4,500 were CD8 T cells with an identifiable TCR CDR3. Raw data were processed with the BD Rhapsody Targeted Analysis Pipeline with V(D)J processing on the Seven Bridges Genomics platform. Quality control, Sample Tag demultiplexing with Lex-BDSMK, clone identification with VDJ Explorer, and Seurat clustering were performed in SeqGeq 1.6.0. Clones comprising <1% of CD8 T cells were considered non-expanded; clones comprising >2.5% of the sample were considered clonal expansions. TCRdb's own reprocessing of the public reads used fastp at Q25 and MiXCR and kept productive beta chains. For every CDR3 protein sequence, its rows merge into one entry that carries the most common genes and DNA. These V and J calls originate from TCRdb's pipeline instead of the authors' own analysis. Counted in this sample were fewer than 25,000 distinct CDR3 sequences; roughly 38% of them appeared once. Around 25% of the sample is held by the ten biggest clonotypes.

The sequence was collected from a female donor who had a heart transplant and CMV viremia. The material was CMV peptide-activated CD4+ and CD8+ T cells sorted from blood, obtained at five time points, pooled. The sample's cell subset or site label, in plain terms: sorted CD8+CD137+ and CD4+CD154+ T cells after more than 9 h CMV IE-1 peptide stimulation.

The CDR3 region reads CASSLRTGETQYF. The nucleotide sequence reads as follows: TGTGCCAGCAGCCTCCGGACAGGCGAGACCCAGTACTTC. The chain is assembled from TRBV5-6 and TRBJ2-5; 7 central bases correspond to TRBD1. Unmatched junction bases come to 5, with V trimmed by 4 bases and J by 5 bases. Looking up the germline V gene yields CDR1 SGHDT and CDR2 YYEEEE. The CDR3 holds 13 amino acids from the cysteine to the phenylalanine. CDR3 DNA only is kept here, 39 bases in frame from base 1.